Listed below are T cell receptor beta chains from one sample, sequenced in a study of shared T cell receptors in the human thymus. This table comes from immunoSEQ multiplex PCR, and its TCRdb copy is limited to in-frame clones, with some not included. In the table there are roughly 710,000 clones, 80% to 90% of which are singletons. These data also formed part of another study, on human thymus T cells.

The sample comprised thymocytes. The receptor source for this set is a girl in the first two years of life with a congenital heart defect. The CDR3 runs from the conserved cysteine through the conserved F or W. D genes are given only for firm matches. Some rows mark clone size as missing; the rest say once, few, many or name a class of expanded clone.

j_call: TRBJ1-3
v_call: TRBV2
clone_size: few
cdr3_length: 12
d_call: .
cdr3_aa: CASTHSGNTIYF
cdr3_nt: TGTGCCAGCACCCACTCTGGAAACACCATATATTTT

j_call: TRBJ1-1
v_call: TRBV7-2
clone_size: .
cdr3_length: 15
d_call: .
cdr3_aa: CASSRNRVGLDEAFF
cdr3_nt: TGTGCCAGCAGCCGGAACAGGGTGGGCCTAGATGAAGCTTTCTTT

j_call: TRBJ2-5
v_call: TRBV11-2
clone_size: .
cdr3_length: 15
d_call: .
cdr3_aa: CASSYKTDRRETQYF
cdr3_nt: TGTGCCAGCAGCTATAAGACTGACAGAAGGGAGACCCAGTACTTC

j_call: TRBJ1-5
v_call: TRBV19
clone_size: .
cdr3_length: 13
d_call: .
cdr3_aa: CASGAARNQPQHF
cdr3_nt: TGTGCCAGTGGCGCGGCGCGCAATCAGCCCCAGCATTTT

j_call: TRBJ1-1
v_call: TRBV29-1
clone_size: .
cdr3_length: 14
d_call: .
cdr3_aa: CSESVTRRGTEAFF
cdr3_nt: TGCAGCGAGAGCGTCACGAGGCGGGGCACTGAAGCTTTCTTT

j_call: TRBJ2-7
v_call: TRBV2
clone_size: .
cdr3_length: 13
d_call: .
cdr3_aa: CATRHLRLYEQYF
cdr3_nt: TGTGCCACCCGACATCTACGCCTATACGAGCAGTACTTC

j_call: TRBJ1-5
v_call: TRBV4-1
clone_size: .
cdr3_length: 16
d_call: TRBD1
cdr3_aa: CASSQVSKRGPQPQHF
cdr3_nt: TGCGCCAGCAGCCAAGTTTCAAAGAGGGGGCCTCAGCCCCAGCATTTT

j_call: TRBJ1-1
v_call: TRBV25-1
clone_size: .
cdr3_length: 14
d_call: TRBD1
cdr3_aa: CASSETGEDTEAFF
cdr3_nt: TGTGCCAGCAGTGAGACAGGGGAGGACACTGAAGCTTTCTTT

j_call: TRBJ2-7
v_call: TRBV7-8
clone_size: .
cdr3_length: 12
d_call: .
cdr3_aa: CASSLGAYEQYF
cdr3_nt: TGTGCCAGCAGCTTAGGAGCGTACGAGCAGTACTTC

j_call: TRBJ1-1
v_call: TRBV21-1
clone_size: .
cdr3_length: 16
d_call: .
cdr3_aa: CASSTMEASPNTEAFF
cdr3_nt: TGTGCCAGCAGCACCATGGAGGCGAGTCCGAACACTGAAGCTTTCTTT

j_call: TRBJ1-2
v_call: TRBV6-5
clone_size: .
cdr3_length: 14
d_call: .
cdr3_aa: CASIATSRGQGYTF
cdr3_nt: TGTGCCAGCATCGCCACATCCAGGGGCCAGGGCTACACCTTC

j_call: TRBJ1-2
v_call: TRBV4-3
clone_size: .
cdr3_length: 15
d_call: TRBD1
cdr3_aa: CASRTGEEDDYGYTF
cdr3_nt: TGCGCCAGCAGAACAGGGGAGGAGGACGACTATGGCTACACCTTC

j_call: TRBJ1-2
v_call: TRBV7-9
clone_size: .
cdr3_length: 18
d_call: .
cdr3_aa: CASSSTYKDPSEAGGYTF
cdr3_nt: TGTGCCAGCAGCTCAACCTATAAGGACCCGTCCGAAGCGGGTGGCTACACCTTC

j_call: TRBJ1-2
v_call: TRBV7-2
clone_size: .
cdr3_length: 17
d_call: TRBD1
cdr3_aa: CASSRFKPGTGDYGYTF
cdr3_nt: TGTGCCAGCAGCCGATTCAAGCCCGGGACAGGTGACTATGGCTACACCTTC

j_call: TRBJ2-7
v_call: TRBV7-2
clone_size: .
cdr3_length: 15
d_call: .
cdr3_aa: CASSLSYGGSYEQYF
cdr3_nt: TGTGCCAGCAGCTTATCCTACGGGGGATCCTACGAGCAGTACTTC

j_call: TRBJ2-7
v_call: TRBV5-4
clone_size: once
cdr3_length: 15
d_call: .
cdr3_aa: CASSLIKRGTYEQYF
cdr3_nt: TGTGCCAGCAGCTTGATCAAACGCGGAACCTACGAGCAGTACTTC

j_call: TRBJ2-5
v_call: TRBV5-4
clone_size: .
cdr3_length: 15
d_call: .
cdr3_aa: CASSLFWGDGETQYF
cdr3_nt: TGTGCCAGCAGCTTGTTCTGGGGCGACGGGGAGACCCAGTACTTC

j_call: TRBJ2-3
v_call: TRBV10-3
clone_size: .
cdr3_length: 15
d_call: TRBD2
cdr3_aa: CAIQGSGGRTDTQYF
cdr3_nt: TGTGCCATCCAAGGTAGCGGGGGGAGGACAGATACGCAGTATTTT

j_call: TRBJ2-3
v_call: TRBV9
clone_size: few
cdr3_length: 16
d_call: .
cdr3_aa: CASSVGGPPSTDTQYF
cdr3_nt: TGTGCCAGCAGCGTAGGGGGCCCGCCTAGCACAGATACGCAGTATTTT

j_call: TRBJ1-1
v_call: TRBV7-9
clone_size: .
cdr3_length: 15
d_call: .
cdr3_aa: CASSFFPWPNTEAFF
cdr3_nt: TGTGCCAGCAGCTTTTTCCCTTGGCCTAACACTGAAGCTTTCTTT

j_call: TRBJ2-7
v_call: TRBV27
clone_size: .
cdr3_length: 15
d_call: .
cdr3_aa: CASSLKPGFPYEQYF
cdr3_nt: TGTGCCAGCAGCCTTAAGCCGGGGTTCCCCTACGAGCAGTACTTC

j_call: TRBJ2-7
v_call: TRBV5-8
clone_size: .
cdr3_length: 16
d_call: TRBD2
cdr3_aa: CASEGLAGGLVGEQYF
cdr3_nt: TGTGCCAGCGAAGGACTAGCGGGGGGGCTCGTGGGGGAGCAGTACTTC

j_call: TRBJ1-2
v_call: TRBV10-1
clone_size: .
cdr3_length: 13
d_call: .
cdr3_aa: CASSEGGSYGYTF
cdr3_nt: TGCGCCAGCAGTGAAGGCGGCAGCTATGGCTACACCTTC

j_call: TRBJ2-1
v_call: TRBV2
clone_size: .
cdr3_length: 13
d_call: .
cdr3_aa: CASRTDSYNEQFF
cdr3_nt: TGTGCCAGCCGGACAGACTCCTACAATGAGCAGTTCTTC

j_call: TRBJ1-1
v_call: TRBV29-1
clone_size: .
cdr3_length: 13
d_call: .
cdr3_aa: CSVSSGVNTEAFF
cdr3_nt: TGCAGCGTTTCATCAGGGGTGAACACTGAAGCTTTCTTT

j_call: TRBJ1-2
v_call: TRBV28
clone_size: .
cdr3_length: 22
d_call: .
cdr3_aa: CASSLKYKAGASEVAGNYGYTF
cdr3_nt: TGTGCCAGCAGTTTGAAGTATAAGGCGGGAGCGTCGGAGGTCGCGGGAAACTATGGCTACACCTTC

j_call: TRBJ1-1
v_call: TRBV29-1
clone_size: .
cdr3_length: 14
d_call: .
cdr3_aa: CSVEWRSINTEAFF
cdr3_nt: TGCAGCGTTGAATGGAGGAGTATTAACACTGAAGCTTTCTTT

j_call: TRBJ2-7
v_call: TRBV4-2
clone_size: .
cdr3_length: 17
d_call: .
cdr3_aa: CASSQDDAAGLLYEQYF
cdr3_nt: TGTGCCAGCAGCCAAGATGATGCAGCAGGACTTCTCTACGAGCAGTACTTC

j_call: TRBJ2-7
v_call: TRBV6-5
clone_size: .
cdr3_length: 13
d_call: .
cdr3_aa: CASSYLKGNEQYF
cdr3_nt: TGTGCCAGCAGTTACCTTAAGGGGAACGAGCAGTACTTC

j_call: TRBJ2-7
v_call: TRBV4-3
clone_size: .
cdr3_length: 16
d_call: TRBD1
cdr3_aa: CASSQAIDRGRYEQYF
cdr3_nt: TGCGCCAGCAGCCAAGCCATAGACAGGGGGCGTTACGAGCAGTACTTC

j_call: TRBJ1-1
v_call: TRBV6-5
clone_size: .
cdr3_length: 14
d_call: TRBD1
cdr3_aa: CASSYRDRDTEAFF
cdr3_nt: TGTGCCAGCAGTTACCGGGACAGGGATACTGAAGCTTTCTTT

j_call: TRBJ2-7
v_call: TRBV10-3
clone_size: .
cdr3_length: 16
d_call: TRBD1
cdr3_aa: CAISGRVQGDGYEQYF
cdr3_nt: TGTGCCATCAGTGGAAGGGTGCAGGGGGACGGCTACGAGCAGTACTTC

j_call: TRBJ1-5
v_call: TRBV7-2
clone_size: .
cdr3_length: 17
d_call: TRBD1
cdr3_aa: CASSLAPGTEDNQPQHF
cdr3_nt: TGTGCCAGCAGCTTAGCGCCGGGGACAGAAGACAATCAGCCCCAGCATTTT

j_call: TRBJ2-5
v_call: TRBV15
clone_size: once
cdr3_length: 17
d_call: .
cdr3_aa: CATSRDASVSEQETQYF
cdr3_nt: TGTGCCACCAGCAGAGATGCCTCCGTGTCTGAGCAAGAGACCCAGTACTTC

j_call: TRBJ2-5
v_call: TRBV6-1
clone_size: .
cdr3_length: 15
d_call: .
cdr3_aa: CASNSRTSKGETQYF
cdr3_nt: TGTGCCAGCAATTCCCGGACATCTAAGGGAGAGACCCAGTACTTC

j_call: TRBJ1-2
v_call: TRBV19
clone_size: .
cdr3_length: 12
d_call: .
cdr3_aa: CASSITGHGYTF
cdr3_nt: TGTGCCAGTAGTATTACGGGTCATGGCTACACCTTC

j_call: TRBJ2-3
v_call: TRBV19
clone_size: .
cdr3_length: 15
d_call: .
cdr3_aa: CASRVPNRDTDTQYF
cdr3_nt: TGTGCCAGTAGAGTCCCAAACAGGGATACAGATACGCAGTATTTT

j_call: TRBJ2-3
v_call: TRBV5-1
clone_size: .
cdr3_length: 14
d_call: TRBD2
cdr3_aa: CASSLSGGTDTQYF
cdr3_nt: TGCGCCAGCAGCTTAAGCGGGGGCACAGATACGCAGTATTTT

j_call: TRBJ1-2
v_call: TRBV7-2
clone_size: .
cdr3_length: 15
d_call: TRBD1
cdr3_aa: CASSPRSGTGYGYTF
cdr3_nt: TGTGCCAGCAGCCCGAGATCCGGGACAGGGTATGGCTACACCTTC

j_call: TRBJ1-1
v_call: TRBV6-1
clone_size: once
cdr3_length: 13
d_call: TRBD1
cdr3_aa: CASSRHRGTEAFF
cdr3_nt: TGTGCCAGCAGCCGACACAGGGGGACTGAAGCTTTCTTT

j_call: TRBJ1-2
v_call: TRBV15
clone_size: .
cdr3_length: 16
d_call: .
cdr3_aa: CATSRALGRGDYGYTF
cdr3_nt: TGTGCCACCAGCAGAGCTTTAGGACGGGGGGACTATGGCTACACCTTC

j_call: TRBJ2-3
v_call: TRBV5-4
clone_size: .
cdr3_length: 15
d_call: .
cdr3_aa: CASSAGQPGTDTQYF
cdr3_nt: TGTGCCAGCAGCGCGGGACAGCCGGGCACAGATACGCAGTATTTT

j_call: TRBJ2-6
v_call: TRBV7-9
clone_size: few
cdr3_length: 17
d_call: .
cdr3_aa: CASSLVQGYSGANVLTF
cdr3_nt: TGTGCCAGCAGCTTAGTCCAGGGATACTCTGGGGCCAACGTCCTGACTTTC

j_call: TRBJ2-5
v_call: TRBV9
clone_size: once
cdr3_length: 13
d_call: .
cdr3_aa: CASSGGGMETQYF
cdr3_nt: TGTGCCAGCAGCGGGGGAGGTATGGAGACCCAGTACTTC

j_call: TRBJ1-5
v_call: TRBV19
clone_size: .
cdr3_length: 19
d_call: TRBD1
cdr3_aa: CASSIILLQGRDRNQPQHF
cdr3_nt: TGTGCCAGTAGTATAATTCTTTTACAGGGGCGGGATCGCAATCAGCCCCAGCATTTT

j_call: TRBJ2-5
v_call: TRBV5-6
clone_size: .
cdr3_length: 19
d_call: .
cdr3_aa: CASSLEGARGSGYQETQYF
cdr3_nt: TGTGCCAGCAGCTTGGAAGGGGCGCGGGGCTCGGGGTACCAAGAGACCCAGTACTTC

j_call: TRBJ1-1
v_call: TRBV6-1
clone_size: .
cdr3_length: 10
d_call: .
cdr3_aa: CASSEREAFF
cdr3_nt: TGTGCCAGCAGTGAGAGAGAAGCTTTCTTT

j_call: TRBJ2-7
v_call: TRBV27
clone_size: .
cdr3_length: 16
d_call: TRBD2
cdr3_aa: CASSLLLAAETYEQYF
cdr3_nt: TGTGCCAGCAGTTTATTGCTAGCGGCTGAGACCTACGAGCAGTACTTC

j_call: TRBJ2-5
v_call: TRBV29-1
clone_size: .
cdr3_length: 16
d_call: TRBD2
cdr3_aa: CSVDEASGGSRETQYF
cdr3_nt: TGCAGCGTTGATGAGGCTAGCGGGGGCTCCAGGGAGACCCAGTACTTC

j_call: TRBJ1-6
v_call: TRBV27
clone_size: .
cdr3_length: 17
d_call: TRBD1
cdr3_aa: CASGEGQGRPRRSPLHF
cdr3_nt: TGTGCCAGCGGGGAGGGACAGGGTAGGCCTAGAAGGTCACCCCTCCACTTT

j_call: TRBJ1-1
v_call: TRBV29-1
clone_size: few
cdr3_length: 13
d_call: TRBD1
cdr3_aa: CSVEETGGAEAFF
cdr3_nt: TGCAGCGTTGAAGAGACAGGGGGCGCTGAAGCTTTCTTT

j_call: TRBJ2-3
v_call: TRBV5-1
clone_size: .
cdr3_length: 16
d_call: TRBD2
cdr3_aa: CASSLVPAGGTDTQYF
cdr3_nt: TGCGCCAGCAGCTTGGTCCCAGCGGGGGGCACAGATACGCAGTATTTT

j_call: TRBJ1-3
v_call: TRBV7-9
clone_size: .
cdr3_length: 16
d_call: .
cdr3_aa: CASSRAGQFSGNTIYF
cdr3_nt: TGTGCCAGCAGCCGAGCCGGACAATTCTCTGGAAACACCATATATTTT